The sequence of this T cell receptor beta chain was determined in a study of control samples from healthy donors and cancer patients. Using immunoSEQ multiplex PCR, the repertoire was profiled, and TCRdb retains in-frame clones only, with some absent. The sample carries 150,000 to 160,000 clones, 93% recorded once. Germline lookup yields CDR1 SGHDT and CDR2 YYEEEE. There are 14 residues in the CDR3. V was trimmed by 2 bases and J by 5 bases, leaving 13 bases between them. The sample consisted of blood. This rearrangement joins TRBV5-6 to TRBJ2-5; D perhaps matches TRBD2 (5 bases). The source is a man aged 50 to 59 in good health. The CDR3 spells CASSLRGFVETQYF. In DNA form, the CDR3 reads TGTGCCAGCAGCTTACGAGGGTTTGTGGAGACCCAGTACTTC. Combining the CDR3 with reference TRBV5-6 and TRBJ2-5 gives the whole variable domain DAGVTQSPTHLIKTRGQQVTLRCSPKSGHDTVSWYQQALGQGPQFIFQYYEEEERQRGNFPDRFSGHQFPNYSSELNVNALLLGDSALYLCASSLRGFVETQYFGPGTRLLVL.